These T cell receptor beta chains were read from a single sample in a study of blood T cell repertoires in COVID-19. TCRdb's copy holds only in-frame clones and misses some; the assay was immunoSEQ multiplex PCR. The sample contains around 500,000 clones, less than 90% of which appear only once. What was sequenced was PBMCs or T cells enriched from blood (not recorded which). The source of these receptors is a woman aged 60 to 75 who had recovered from COVID-19. Each CDR3 is given with its conserved first and last residue. A D gene is named only where the DNA matches it firmly. Size tells how often a clone was seen (once, few, many) or the class of an expanded clone, and some rows leave it out.

NA,NA,TRBJ1-1,TRBV25-1,CASSELGLNGAEAFF,TGTGCCAGCAGTGAACTCGGATTAAACGGGGCTGAAGCTTTCTTT
NA,TRBD1,TRBJ1-5,TRBV5-1,CASSLAGGGNQPQHF,TGCGCCAGCAGCTTGGCAGGGGGAGGCAATCAGCCCCAGCATTTT
NA,NA,TRBJ2-2,TRBV7-2,CASSPYTGLGELFF,TGTGCCAGCAGTCCGTACACAGGTCTCGGGGAGCTGTTTTTT
NA,NA,TRBJ1-5,TRBV12-5,CASGLRGNQPQHF,TGTGCTAGTGGTTTGAGGGGTAATCAGCCCCAGCATTTT
NA,TRBD2,TRBJ2-1,TRBV6-5,CASRPGLAGGNEQFF,TGTGCCAGCAGGCCGGGACTAGCGGGGGGGAATGAGCAGTTCTTC
once,NA,TRBJ1-4,TRBV20-1,CSPSSSGKAFF,TGCAGCCCATCCTCATCAGGAAAGGCGTTTTTT
NA,NA,TRBJ1-2,TRBV4-1,CASSQEVQNYGYTF,TGCGCCAGCAGCCAAGAAGTTCAGAACTATGGCTACACCTTC
NA,NA,TRBJ2-1,TRBV2,CASRANEQFF,TGTGCCAGCAGGGCTAATGAGCAGTTCTTC
NA,NA,TRBJ2-5,TRBV6-5,CASTGRRGFQETQYF,TGTGCCAGTACGGGCCGGCGGGGCTTCCAAGAGACCCAGTACTTC
NA,TRBD2,TRBJ2-1,TRBV19,CASSPRLAGSSYNEQFF,TGTGCCAGTAGTCCAAGACTAGCGGGTAGCTCCTACAATGAGCAGTTCTTC
NA,NA,TRBJ2-7,TRBV7-2,CASSLETGSSYEQYF,TGTGCCAGCAGCTTAGAGACAGGAAGCTCCTACGAGCAGTACTTC
NA,NA,TRBJ1-3,TRBV2,CASRVKQGTSGNTIYF,TGTGCCAGCAGGGTTAAACAGGGTACCTCTGGAAACACCATATATTTT
NA,NA,TRBJ2-1,TRBV7-6,CASSPSGLQTSYNEQFF,TGTGCCAGCAGCCCCTCAGGGCTTCAAACCTCCTACAATGAGCAGTTCTTC
NA,TRBD2,TRBJ2-3,TRBV2,CASTKLAEATDTQYF,TGTGCCAGCACCAAACTAGCGGAGGCGACAGATACGCAGTATTTT
NA,NA,TRBJ1-4,TRBV28,CASLDRINEKLFF,TGTGCCAGCCTCGACAGGATTAATGAAAAACTGTTTTTT
NA,NA,TRBJ1-1,TRBV6-5,CASSYDGSMNTEAFF,TGTGCCAGCAGTTACGACGGGAGCATGAACACTGAAGCTTTCTTT
NA,TRBD1,TRBJ2-7,TRBV5-1,CASSASTGFAAYEQYF,TGCGCCAGCAGCGCATCGACAGGGTTTGCTGCCTACGAGCAGTACTTC
NA,NA,TRBJ1-2,TRBV6-6,CASSYRQLPGGYTF,TGTGCCAGCAGTTACAGACAGCTACCCGGAGGCTACACCTTC
NA,NA,TRBJ2-7,TRBV27,CASSPQGNEQYF,TGTGCCAGCAGTCCACAGGGAAACGAGCAGTACTTC
NA,TRBD1,TRBJ2-3,TRBV14,CASSHLLTGEQDTQYF,TGTGCCAGCAGCCACCTACTGACAGGGGAGCAAGATACGCAGTATTTT
NA,TRBD1,TRBJ1-5,TRBV6-1,CASSEGKGAYSNQPQHF,TGTGCCAGCAGTGAAGGGAAGGGGGCCTATAGCAATCAGCCCCAGCATTTT
NA,NA,TRBJ1-6,TRBV11-3,CASSLDQPGLFSYNSPLHF,TGTGCCAGCAGCTTAGATCAGCCAGGGCTATTCTCCTATAATTCACCCCTCCACTTT
once,NA,TRBJ1-3,TRBV3-1/TRBV3-2,CASGQSSGNTIYF,TGTGCCAGCGGACAGAGCTCTGGAAACACCATATATTTT
NA,TRBD1,TRBJ1-4,TRBV5-4,CASSLNGQGGEKLFF,TGTGCCAGCAGCTTGAACGGACAGGGGGGAGAAAAACTGTTTTTT
once,NA,TRBJ1-1,TRBV29-1,CSVEDTGYTEAFF,TGCAGCGTTGAGGACACAGGGTACACTGAAGCTTTCTTT
NA,TRBD1,TRBJ1-2,TRBV5-4,CASSLNRGTNYGYTF,TGTGCCAGCAGCTTAAACAGGGGGACTAACTATGGCTACACCTTC
NA,NA,TRBJ1-2,TRBV10-3,CATKTDSNYGYTF,TGTGCCACAAAGACAGACTCAAACTATGGCTACACCTTC
NA,TRBD1,TRBJ2-7,TRBV20-1,CSASPDRVVIYEQYF,TGCAGTGCTAGTCCCGACAGGGTTGTGATCTACGAGCAGTACTTC
NA,TRBD1,TRBJ2-2,TRBV28,CASSVTGPGTGELFF,TGTGCCAGCAGTGTGACAGGGCCGGGCACCGGGGAGCTGTTTTTT
NA,NA,TRBJ2-2,TRBV5-6,CASSPSNTGELFF,TGTGCCAGCAGCCCCTCGAACACCGGGGAGCTGTTTTTT
NA,TRBD1,TRBJ1-4,TRBV24-1,CATSDTTGEEEKLFF,TGTGCCACCAGTGATACAACAGGGGAGGAAGAAAAACTGTTTTTT
NA,TRBD1,TRBJ1-2,TRBV5-1,CASSLDLGGGGYTF,TGCGCCAGCAGCTTGGACCTAGGGGGCGGTGGCTACACCTTC
NA,TRBD2,TRBJ2-2,TRBV5-1,CASSLSSGGPYTGELFF,TGCGCCAGCAGCTTGAGTAGCGGGGGGCCATACACCGGGGAGCTGTTTTTT
NA,NA,TRBJ1-2,TRBV5-4,CASSLVGERGGYTF,TGTGCCAGCAGCTTGGTAGGGGAAAGAGGTGGCTACACCTTC
NA,TRBD1,TRBJ1-6,TRBV4-1,CASSRGPGQNSPLHF,TGCGCCAGCAGCCGGGGGCCGGGACAGAATTCACCCCTCCACTTT
NA,TRBD1,TRBJ2-7,TRBV9,CASSVDPGQGGYEQYF,TGTGCCAGCAGCGTAGACCCCGGACAGGGCGGTTACGAGCAGTACTTC
once,NA,TRBJ2-2,TRBV5-1,CASSLEQATGELFF,TGCGCCAGCAGCTTGGAACAGGCCACCGGGGAGCTGTTTTTT
NA,TRBD1,TRBJ1-2,TRBV4-1,CASSRPGQNYGYTF,TGCGCCAGCAGCCGTCCGGGACAGAACTATGGCTACACCTTC
NA,TRBD1,TRBJ1-2,TRBV9,CASSRDRNYGYTF,TGTGCCAGCAGCCGGGACAGGAACTATGGCTACACCTTC
NA,TRBD1,TRBJ2-7,TRBV6-5,CASSYGDRVYEQYF,TGTGCCAGCAGTTACGGGGACAGGGTCTACGAGCAGTACTTC
NA,TRBD1,TRBJ1-1,TRBV5-1,CASSRLGGGTEAFF,TGCGCCAGCAGTCGATTAGGGGGCGGCACTGAAGCTTTCTTT
NA,NA,TRBJ2-7,TRBV2,CASSEEGRSEQYF,TGTGCCAGCAGTGAAGAGGGGCGGTCCGAGCAGTACTTC
NA,NA,TRBJ1-2,TRBV6-5,CASSPQGVYYGYTF,TGTGCCAGCAGTCCTCAGGGTGTATACTATGGCTACACCTTC